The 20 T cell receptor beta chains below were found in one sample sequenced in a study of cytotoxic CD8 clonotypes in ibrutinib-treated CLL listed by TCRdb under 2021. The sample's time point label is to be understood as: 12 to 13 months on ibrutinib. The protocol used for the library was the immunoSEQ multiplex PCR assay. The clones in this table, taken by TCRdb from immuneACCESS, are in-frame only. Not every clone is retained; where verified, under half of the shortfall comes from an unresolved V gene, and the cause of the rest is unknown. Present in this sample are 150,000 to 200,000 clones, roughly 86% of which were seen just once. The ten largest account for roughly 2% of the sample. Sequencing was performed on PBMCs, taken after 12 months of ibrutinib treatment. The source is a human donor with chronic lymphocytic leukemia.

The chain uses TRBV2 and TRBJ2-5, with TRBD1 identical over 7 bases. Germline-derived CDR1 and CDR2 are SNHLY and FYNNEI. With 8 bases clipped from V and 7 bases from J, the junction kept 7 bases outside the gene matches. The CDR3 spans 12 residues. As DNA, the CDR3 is TGTGCCAGCTCAGGGGGAGAAGGGACCCAGTACTTC. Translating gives CASSGGEGTQYF. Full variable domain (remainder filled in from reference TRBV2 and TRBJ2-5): EPEVTQTPSHQVTQMGQEVILRCVPISNHLYFYWYRQILGQKVEFLVSFYNNEISEKSEIFDDQFSVERPDGSNFTLKIRSTKLEDSAMYFCASSGGEGTQYFGPGTRLLVL.

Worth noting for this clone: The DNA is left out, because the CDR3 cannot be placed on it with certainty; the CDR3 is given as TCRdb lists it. CDR3 sequence reads: CASILGGGPEKHF. The rearrangement links TRBV28 to TRBJ1-5. Ends included, the CDR3 has 13 residues. Germline V gives CDR1 MDHEN, CDR2 SYDVKM.

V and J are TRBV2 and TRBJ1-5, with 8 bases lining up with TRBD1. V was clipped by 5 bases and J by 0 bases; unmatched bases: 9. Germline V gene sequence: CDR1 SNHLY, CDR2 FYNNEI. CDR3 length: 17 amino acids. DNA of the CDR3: TGTGCCAGCAGTCCGAGGACAGGGATAATTAGCAATCAGCCCCAGCATTTT. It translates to CASSPRTGIISNQPQHF. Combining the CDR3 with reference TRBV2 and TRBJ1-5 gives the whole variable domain EPEVTQTPSHQVTQMGQEVILRCVPISNHLYFYWYRQILGQKVEFLVSFYNNEISEKSEIFDDQFSVERPDGSNFTLKIRSTKLEDSAMYFCASSPRTGIISNQPQHFGDGTRLSIL.

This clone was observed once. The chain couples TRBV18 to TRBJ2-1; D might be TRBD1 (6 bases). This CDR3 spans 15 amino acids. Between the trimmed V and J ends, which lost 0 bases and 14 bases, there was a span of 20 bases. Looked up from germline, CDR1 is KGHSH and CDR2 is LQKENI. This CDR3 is CASSPPLDSPQRKFF. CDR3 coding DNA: TGTGCCAGCTCACCACCCCTGGACAGCCCCCAGAGGAAGTTCTTC. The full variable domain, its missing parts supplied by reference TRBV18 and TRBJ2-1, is NAGVMQNPRHLVRRRGQEARLRCSPMKGHSHVYWYRQLPEEGLKFMVYLQKENIIDESGMPKERFSAEFPKEGPSILRIQQVVRGDSAAYFCASSPPLDSPQRKFFGPGTRLTVL.

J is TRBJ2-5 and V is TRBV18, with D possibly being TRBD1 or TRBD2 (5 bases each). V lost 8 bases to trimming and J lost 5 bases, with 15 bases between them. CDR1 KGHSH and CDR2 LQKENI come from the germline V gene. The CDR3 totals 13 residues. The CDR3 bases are TGTGCCAGCGCCCGGGACCGTCGGGAGACCCAGTACTTC. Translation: CASARDRRETQYF.

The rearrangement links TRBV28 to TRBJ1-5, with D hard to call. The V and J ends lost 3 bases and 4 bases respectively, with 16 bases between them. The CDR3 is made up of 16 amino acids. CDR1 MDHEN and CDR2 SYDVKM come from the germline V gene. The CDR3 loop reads CASSFGRVLVNQPQHF. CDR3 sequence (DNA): TGTGCCAGCAGTTTCGGACGGGTGCTCGTGAATCAGCCCCAGCATTTT.

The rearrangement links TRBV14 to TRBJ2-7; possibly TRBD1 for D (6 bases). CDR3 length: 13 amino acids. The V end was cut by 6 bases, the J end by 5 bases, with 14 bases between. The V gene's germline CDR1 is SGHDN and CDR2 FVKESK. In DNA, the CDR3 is TGTGCCAGCAGGAAGACAGGTACCCACGAGCAGTACTTC. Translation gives CASRKTGTHEQYF.

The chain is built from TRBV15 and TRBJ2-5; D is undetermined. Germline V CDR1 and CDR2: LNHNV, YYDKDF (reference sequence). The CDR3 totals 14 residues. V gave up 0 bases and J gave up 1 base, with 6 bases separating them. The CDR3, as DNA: TGTGCCACCAGCAGAGATAGGCTCCAAGAGACCCAGTACTTC. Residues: CATSRDRLQETQYF.

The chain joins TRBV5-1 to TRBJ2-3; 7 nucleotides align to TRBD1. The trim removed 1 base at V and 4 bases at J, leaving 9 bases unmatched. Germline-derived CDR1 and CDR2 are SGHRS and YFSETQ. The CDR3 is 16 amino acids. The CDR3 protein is CASSLRGLLLSDTQYF. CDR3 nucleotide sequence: TGCGCCAGCAGCTTGAGGGGGCTACTCCTCTCAGATACGCAGTATTTT.

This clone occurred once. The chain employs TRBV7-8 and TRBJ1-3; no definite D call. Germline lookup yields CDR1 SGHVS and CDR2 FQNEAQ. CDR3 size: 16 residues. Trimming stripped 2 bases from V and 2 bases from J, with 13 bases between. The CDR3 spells CASSLRAGGAGNTIYF. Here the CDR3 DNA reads TGTGCCAGCAGCTTACGGGCAGGTGGGGCTGGAAACACCATATATTTT.

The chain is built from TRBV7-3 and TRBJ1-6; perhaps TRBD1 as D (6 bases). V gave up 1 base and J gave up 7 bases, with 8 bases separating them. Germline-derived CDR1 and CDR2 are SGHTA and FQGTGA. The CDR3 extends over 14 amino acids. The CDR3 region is CASSLNRANSPLHF. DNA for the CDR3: TGTGCCAGCAGCTTAAACAGGGCGAATTCACCCCTCCACTTT.

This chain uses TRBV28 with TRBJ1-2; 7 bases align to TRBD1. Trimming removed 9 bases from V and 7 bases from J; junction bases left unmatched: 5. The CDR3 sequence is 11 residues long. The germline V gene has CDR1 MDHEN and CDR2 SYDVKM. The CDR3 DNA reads TGTGCCAGTCACAGGGGCTCTGGCTACACCTTC. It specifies CASHRGSGYTF.

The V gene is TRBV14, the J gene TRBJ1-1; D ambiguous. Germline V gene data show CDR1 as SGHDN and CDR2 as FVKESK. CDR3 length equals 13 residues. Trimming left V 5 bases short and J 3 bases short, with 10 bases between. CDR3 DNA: TGTGCCAGCAGCTTCACGGTTGACACTGAAGCTTTCTTT. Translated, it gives CASSFTVDTEAFF.

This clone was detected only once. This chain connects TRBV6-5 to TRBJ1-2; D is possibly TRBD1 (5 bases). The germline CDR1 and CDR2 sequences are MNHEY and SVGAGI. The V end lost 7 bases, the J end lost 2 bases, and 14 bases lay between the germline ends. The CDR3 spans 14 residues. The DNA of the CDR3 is TGTGCCAGCACCCAGATGGGGGGAAACTATGGCTACACCTTC. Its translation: CASTQMGGNYGYTF.

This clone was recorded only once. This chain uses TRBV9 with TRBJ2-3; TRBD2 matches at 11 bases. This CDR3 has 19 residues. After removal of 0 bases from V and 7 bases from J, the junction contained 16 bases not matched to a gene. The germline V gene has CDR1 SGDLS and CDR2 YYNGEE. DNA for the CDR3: TGTGCCAGCAGCGTAGGTTGGGGAACTAGCGGGAGAATAACCCATACGCAGTATTTT. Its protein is CASSVGWGTSGRITHTQYF.

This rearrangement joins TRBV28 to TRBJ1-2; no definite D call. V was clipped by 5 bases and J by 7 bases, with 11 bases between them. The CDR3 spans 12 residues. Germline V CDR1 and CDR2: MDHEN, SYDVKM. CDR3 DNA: TGTGCCAGCAGTCTCCCCTTGGGTGGCTACACCTTC. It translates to CASSLPLGGYTF.

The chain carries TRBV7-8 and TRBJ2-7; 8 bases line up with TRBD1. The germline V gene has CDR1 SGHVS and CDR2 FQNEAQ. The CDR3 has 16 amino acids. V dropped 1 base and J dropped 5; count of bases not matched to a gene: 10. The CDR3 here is CASSLDTGQGRNEQYF. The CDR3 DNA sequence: TGTGCCAGCAGCTTAGATACCGGACAGGGCCGCAACGAGCAGTACTTC.

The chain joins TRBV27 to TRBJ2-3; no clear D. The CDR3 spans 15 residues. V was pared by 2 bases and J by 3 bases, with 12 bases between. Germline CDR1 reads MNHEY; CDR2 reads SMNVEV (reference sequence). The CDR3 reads CASSLGVGSTDTQYF. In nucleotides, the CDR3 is TGTGCCAGCAGTTTAGGTGTAGGCTCTACAGATACGCAGTATTTT.

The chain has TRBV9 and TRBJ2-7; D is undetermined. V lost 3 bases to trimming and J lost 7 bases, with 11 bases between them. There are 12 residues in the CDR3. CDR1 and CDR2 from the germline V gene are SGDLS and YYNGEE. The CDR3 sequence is CASSAPLPEQYF. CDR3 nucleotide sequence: TGTGCCAGCAGCGCCCCGTTGCCGGAGCAGTACTTC.

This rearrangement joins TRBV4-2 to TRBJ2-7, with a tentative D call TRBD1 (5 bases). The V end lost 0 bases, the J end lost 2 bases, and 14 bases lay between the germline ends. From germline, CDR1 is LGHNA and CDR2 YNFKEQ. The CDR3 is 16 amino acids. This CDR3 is CASSQDYGPGTYEQYF. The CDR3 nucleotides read TGTGCCAGCAGCCAAGATTACGGCCCAGGGACCTACGAGCAGTACTTC.